Below are 10 T cell receptor beta chains sequenced from a single sample in a study of regulatory T cells in long-lasting Graves disease. To make TCR beta libraries, researchers used iRepertoire HTBI primers and Arm-PCR of CDR3 regions. From the multiplex PCR reads, TCRdb called clonotypes with MiXCR, one entry per CDR3 protein. The profile shows approximately 270,000 distinct CDR3 sequences, 15% to 20% of them singletons. Time point denoted: newly diagnosed GD, antithyroid drugs for less than 3 months. From RNA extracted from PBMCs, the TCR library was made. These sequences were also reported in another study, on T cells in Graves' hyperthyroidism and ophthalmopathy.

The specimen comprised peripheral blood mononuclear cells (PBMCs), sampled at new diagnosis, from a patient treated with antithyroid drugs. The receptors come from a woman under 40 with Graves disease.

This clonotype has at least ten counts. The chain has TRBV12-3 or TRBV12-4 and TRBJ2-1; 8 bases line up with TRBD2. V lost 4 bases and J lost 5; bases outside the gene matches: 1. The CDR3 consists of 13 residues. CDR3 sequence reads: CASSSAGDNEQFF. The CDR3, as DNA: TGTGCCAGCAGTTCAGCGGGGGACAATGAGCAGTTCTTC.

This clonotype was counted ten times or more. The rearrangement joins TRBV5-1 to TRBJ1-1; a weak D match, TRBD1 (5 bases). The length of the CDR3 is 16 residues. Germline V CDR1 and CDR2: SGHRS, YFSETQ. V lost 5 bases, J lost 1 base, and 18 bases lay in between. CDR3 sequence reads: CASRTLSKTANTEAFF. Here the CDR3 DNA reads TGCGCCAGCAGAACCCTTTCGAAGACAGCGAACACTGAAGCTTTCTTT.

This clonotype was observed a few times. The genes are TRBV6-1 and TRBJ1-4; perhaps TRBD1 as D (5 bases). Looked up from germline, CDR1 is MNHNS and CDR2 is SASEGT. The germline V and J ends were trimmed by 8 bases and 10 bases, with 17 bases remaining between them. The CDR3 extends over 13 amino acids. CDR3 DNA: TGTGCCAGCGGGCCAGGGTTTGGTGGAAAACTGTTTTTT. Protein product: CASGPGFGGKLFF.

This chain joins TRBV2 and TRBJ2-1; 14 bases agree with TRBD2. Germline trimming cut 8 bases from V and 7 bases from J; bases unmatched to any gene: 19. This CDR3 spans 19 amino acids. Germline assignment: CDR1 SNHLY and CDR2 FYNNEI. The CDR3: CASGDSGLAGAVGLNEQFF. The DNA for the CDR3 is TGTGCCAGCGGGGACTCGGGACTAGCGGGAGCAGTGGGTTTGAATGAGCAGTTCTTC.

In its sample, this clonotype was seen many times. V usage is TRBV29-1 and J usage is TRBJ1-1; 12 positions match TRBD1. J lost 5 bases, V lost 6 bases, and 10 bases had no gene match. In germline, CDR1 is SQVTM, CDR2 ANQGSEA. CDR3 length: 15 amino acids. The CDR3 region has the DNA TGCAGCGTCGGTGGGACAGGGGGCCGAGGGACTGAAGCTTTCTTT. Protein: CSVGGTGGRGTEAFF.

As to this clonotype: A read error likely explains this, since a far larger clone differs by one base. The CDR3 DNA follows: TGCAGTGCTAGAGATAGCAGGGCCCATGAGCAGTACTTC. Residues: CSARDSRAHEQYF. The rearrangement links TRBV20-1 to TRBJ2-7, with D possibly being TRBD1 (5 bases). CDR1 DFQATT and CDR2 SNEGSKA come from the germline V gene (reference sequence). The CDR3 sequence is 13 residues long. V lost 0 bases and J lost 7, with 13 bases in between.

The chain is built from TRBV24-1 and TRBJ2-3; D not resolved. V was clipped by 1 base and J by 11 bases, with 12 bases between them. Germline loops: CDR1 KGHDR, CDR2 SFDVKD. This CDR3 comprises 13 residues. CDR3 loop: CATSDLYTSVQYF. Here the CDR3 DNA reads TGTGCCACCAGTGATTTATACACCTCGGTGCAGTATTTT.

In this sample, this clonotype turned up many times. The chain employs TRBV7-9 and TRBJ1-2, with a possible D match to TRBD1 (5 bases). The CDR3 is 14 residues long. CDR1 and CDR2 from the germline V gene are SEHNR and FQNEAQ (reference sequence). With 1 base removed from V and 4 bases from J, the gap between germline ends came to 10 bases. The CDR3 sequence: CASSLDVDSYGYTF. For the CDR3, the DNA is TGTGCCAGCAGCTTAGACGTCGACAGCTATGGCTACACCTTC.

The sample holds many counts of this clonotype. The chain uses TRBV5-4 and TRBJ2-3; unclear D gene. V was shortened by 3 bases and J by 5 bases, with 10 bases between the two germline ends. Germline CDR1 SGHNT, CDR2 YYREEE (reference sequence). The CDR3 sequence is 13 residues long. This chain's CDR3 is CASSSYAVDTQYF. The CDR3 region has the DNA TGTGCCAGCAGCTCCTACGCTGTAGATACGCAGTATTTT.

Notes on this clonotype: Possible read error: a much larger clone is one base away. The rearrangement uses TRBV6-2 or TRBV6-3 and TRBJ2-1; D is perhaps TRBD2 (6 bases). CDR3 length: 16 amino acids. The germline CDR1 and CDR2 sequences are MNHEY and SVGEGT. V was shortened by 0 bases and J by 6 bases, with 15 bases between the two germline ends. This CDR3 is CASSYSTGGAPNEQFF. The CDR3 nucleotides read TGTGCCAGCAGTTACTCAACCGGCGGGGCGCCCAATGAGCAGTTCTTC.